This T cell receptor (beta chain) was captured in a study of blood T cells in healthy people across ages. Study-level information: Using template switching, researchers captured about one barcoded beta molecule for each two T cells. The study, taken as a whole, reports: PBMCs went unsorted, and a conclusive naive versus antigen-experienced comparison was therefore prevented. Considered underestimates were the diversity estimates obtained from one million T cells.

J gave up 10 bases and V 1 base, and 9 bases lay outside the gene matches. The CDR3 extends over 14 amino acids. Germline CDR1 and CDR2: SGHRS and YFSETQ. Of note for this clonotype: Its cognate antigen is unknown.

With each sample, at least 5 micrograms of total RNA were extracted. PCR was performed a second time for roughly 7 to 12 cycles using a sample-barcoded 5' primer and a J-beta primer mix. TCRdb analysed the 5' RACE reads with MiXCR anew, one entry per CDR3 protein. The sample holds some 1.5 million distinct CDR3 sequences, 25% to 30% seen once. The sample consisted of blood. The chain joins TRBV5-1 to TRBJ1-1, with 8 bases that match TRBD1. The TCR comes from a woman aged 25-40 years in good health. The CDR3 here is CASSLTTGGVLAFF. The CDR3 DNA follows: TGCGCCAGCAGCTTGACCACAGGGGGAGTTTTAGCTTTCTTT.